A selection of T cell receptor beta chains follows, all from one sample in a study of blood T cell repertoires in COVID-19. Sequencing used immunoSEQ multiplex PCR; TCRdb keeps in-frame clones, though not all of them. The sample lists 70,000 or so clones; 60% to 85% were seen once. Source material: peripheral blood. These TCRs come from a man in his sixties with acute or convalescent COVID-19. The CDR3 runs from the conserved cysteine through the conserved F or W. D genes are given only for firm matches. Rows may omit the clone size; those that give it use once, few, many or a size class.

abundance	d_gene	j_gene	v_gene	CDR3aa	CDR3nt
-	TRBD1	TRBJ1-1	TRBV11-2	CASSENRGGNTEAFF	TGTGCCAGCAGCGAAAACAGGGGTGGAAACACTGAAGCTTTCTTT
-	TRBD1	TRBJ1-6	TRBV2	CASSEIVRGRGRSPLHF	TGTGCCAGCAGTGAAATCGTTCGGGGCAGGGGGCGATCACCCCTCCACTTT
-	TRBD2	TRBJ2-3	TRBV7-3	CASSPRLAGTDTQYF	TGTGCCAGCAGCCCCCGACTAGCGGGTACAGATACGCAGTATTTT
-	-	TRBJ2-4	TRBV10-3	CATSDSTHPGNIQYF	TGTGCCACCTCGGACAGTACGCACCCAGGAAACATTCAGTACTTC
few	-	TRBJ2-5	TRBV9	CASSWEGVGETQYF	TGTGCCAGCAGCTGGGAGGGGGTAGGAGAGACCCAGTACTTC
-	TRBD1	TRBJ2-3	TRBV9	CASSAWTGGADTQYF	TGTGCCAGCAGCGCATGGACAGGGGGCGCAGATACGCAGTATTTT
-	TRBD1	TRBJ1-2	TRBV6-5	CASSYSTGTVGYTF	TGTGCCAGCAGTTACTCTACCGGGACAGTTGGCTACACCTTC
-	-	TRBJ2-7	TRBV5-4	CASSGGLSYEQYF	TGTGCCAGCAGCGGGGGACTCTCCTACGAGCAGTACTTC
once	-	TRBJ1-1	TRBV5-1	CASSWGGTARGGTEAFF	TGCGCCAGCAGCTGGGGCGGAACTGCCCGGGGAGGCACTGAAGCTTTCTTT
-	TRBD2	TRBJ2-2	TRBV19	CASRLAGGANTGELFF	TGTGCCAGTAGACTAGCGGGGGGCGCGAACACCGGGGAGCTGTTTTTT
-	-	TRBJ1-5	TRBV19	CASSIWQKSNQPQHF	TGTGCCAGTAGTATTTGGCAGAAAAGCAATCAGCCCCAGCATTTT
-	TRBD1	TRBJ1-2	TRBV4-3	CASSQFDRGNGYTF	TGCGCCAGCAGCCAATTCGACAGGGGGAATGGCTACACCTTC
-	-	TRBJ1-5	TRBV24-1	CQPYSNQPQHF	TGCCAGCCCTATAGCAATCAGCCCCAGCATTTT
-	TRBD1	TRBJ1-5	TRBV19	CASSIGQGENQPQHF	TGTGCCAGTAGTATCGGACAGGGGGAGAACCAGCCCCAGCATTTT
few	TRBD1	TRBJ1-3	TRBV19	CASSTTGSTGNTIYF	TGTGCCAGTAGTACGACAGGGTCGACTGGAAACACCATATATTTT
-	TRBD1	TRBJ1-5	TRBV5-1	CASSPTGQGGDQPQHF	TGCGCCAGCAGCCCGACAGGACAGGGTGGGGATCAGCCCCAGCATTTT
few	TRBD1	TRBJ1-6	TRBV9	CASSGTENSPLHF	TGTGCCAGCTCCGGGACAGAAAATTCACCCCTCCACTTT
-	TRBD1	TRBJ1-5	TRBV5-8	CASSPGTGAFNQPQHF	TGTGCCAGCAGCCCCGGGACAGGGGCGTTCAATCAGCCCCAGCATTTT
many	-	TRBJ2-2	TRBV9	CASSVVVNTGELFF	TGTGCCAGCAGCGTAGTCGTTAACACCGGGGAGCTGTTTTTT
-	-	TRBJ1-2	TRBV6-5	CASTHVGRGHYGYTF	TGTGCCAGCACCCACGTAGGGAGGGGACACTATGGCTACACCTTC
-	TRBD1	TRBJ1-5	TRBV15	CATSRSPGGVSNQPQHF	TGTGCCACCAGCAGGTCACCAGGGGGCGTAAGCAATCAGCCCCAGCATTTT
-	-	TRBJ1-5	TRBV3-1/TRBV3-2	CASSQEVSSNQPQHF	TGTGCCAGCAGCCAAGAGGTCAGTAGCAATCAGCCCCAGCATTTT
-	-	TRBJ2-7	TRBV6-2/TRBV6-3	CASSYDSSYEQYF	TGTGCCAGCAGTTACGACAGCTCCTACGAGCAGTACTTC
-	-	TRBJ2-7	TRBV7-9	CASSPNSRDEQYF	TGTGCCAGCAGCCCAAACTCCAGGGACGAGCAGTACTTC
once	-	TRBJ2-7	TRBV27	CASSSTWRRIWEQYF	TGTGCCAGCAGTTCAACGTGGCGGAGGATTTGGGAGCAGTACTTC
few	-	TRBJ1-1	TRBV11-3	CASSSTGFAEAFF	TGTGCCAGCAGCTCAACAGGGTTCGCTGAAGCTTTCTTT
-	TRBD1	TRBJ1-2	TRBV2	CASSDPGQGRYGYTF	TGTGCCAGCAGTGACCCGGGACAGGGAAGGTATGGCTACACCTTC
-	TRBD1	TRBJ1-2	TRBV13	CASSLGSGGRGYGYTF	TGTGCCAGCAGCCTGGGGTCAGGGGGCCGAGGATATGGCTACACCTTC